This T cell receptor (beta chain) was observed in a study of OX40 agonist ivuxolimab in advanced cancers. Across the whole study: Participants averaged approximately 60 years of age (range 23 to 79) and were approximately 81% male. Study results and limitations: Both blood CD4+ and CD8+ T cells showed clonal growth by week 6 at 0.1 to 3.0 mg/kg. Some nonresponders likewise displayed low normalized T-cell clonal expansion.

Produced via immunoSEQ multiplex PCR; TCRdb's table is partial and in-frame only. The sample yields 60,000 to 70,000 clones, around 87% seen once. Germline V gene lookup returns CDR1 LNHDA and CDR2 SQIVND (reference sequence). Deletions cut 1 base from V and 5 bases from J, with 14 bases between. The CDR3 covers 15 residues. This clone was counted between two and nine times. Antigen: not known. The gene calls are TRBV19 and TRBJ1-1, with D perhaps matching TRBD1 (5 bases). The receptor was isolated from an adult with an advanced solid tumor such as melanoma, head and neck, liver or kidney cancer. The input for sequencing was CD4+ or CD8+ T cells sorted from blood, taken in a trial of the OX40 agonist ivuxolimab. This chain's CDR3 is CASSIAGRVRTEAFF. The CDR3, as DNA: TGTGCCAGTAGTATAGCTGGCAGGGTAAGGACTGAAGCTTTCTTT.